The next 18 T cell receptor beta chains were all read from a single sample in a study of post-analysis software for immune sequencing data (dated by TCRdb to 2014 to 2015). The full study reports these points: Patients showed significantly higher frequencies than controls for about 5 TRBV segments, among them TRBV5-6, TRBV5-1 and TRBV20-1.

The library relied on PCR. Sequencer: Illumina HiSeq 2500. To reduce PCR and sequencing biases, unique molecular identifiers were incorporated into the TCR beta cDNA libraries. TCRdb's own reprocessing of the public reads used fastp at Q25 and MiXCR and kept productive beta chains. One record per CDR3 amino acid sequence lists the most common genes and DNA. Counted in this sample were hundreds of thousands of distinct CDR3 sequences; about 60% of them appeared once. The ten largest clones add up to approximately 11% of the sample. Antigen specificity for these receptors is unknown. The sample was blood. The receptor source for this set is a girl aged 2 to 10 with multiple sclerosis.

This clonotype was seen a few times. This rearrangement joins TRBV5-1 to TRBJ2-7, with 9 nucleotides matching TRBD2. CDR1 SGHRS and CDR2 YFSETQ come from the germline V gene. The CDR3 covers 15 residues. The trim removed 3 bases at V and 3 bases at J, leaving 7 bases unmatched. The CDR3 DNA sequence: TGCGCCAGCAGCTCGTTAGCGGGAGCCAACTACGAGCAGTACTTC. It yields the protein CASSSLAGANYEQYF.

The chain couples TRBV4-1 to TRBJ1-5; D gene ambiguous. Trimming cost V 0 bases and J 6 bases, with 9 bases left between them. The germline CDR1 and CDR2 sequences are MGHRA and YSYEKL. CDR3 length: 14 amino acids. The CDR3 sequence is CASSQELRVQPQHF. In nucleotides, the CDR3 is TGCGCCAGCAGCCAAGAGTTACGGGTTCAGCCCCAGCATTTT.

CDR3 region: CASRLSYGYTF. For the CDR3, the DNA is TGTGCCAGCAGGCTGAGCTATGGCTACACCTTC. The chain is built from TRBV12-3 or TRBV12-4 and TRBJ1-2; D gene unclear. The CDR3 consists of 11 residues. The ends were cut back, 6 bases at V and 4 bases at J, with 6 bases in the middle.

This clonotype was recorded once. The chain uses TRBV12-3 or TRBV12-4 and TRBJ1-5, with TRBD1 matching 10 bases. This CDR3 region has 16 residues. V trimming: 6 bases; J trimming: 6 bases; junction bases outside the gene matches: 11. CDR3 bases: TGTGCCAGCAGCGGAGACCGCGGACAGGGGGTTCAGCCCCAGCATTTT. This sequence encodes CASSGDRGQGVQPQHF.

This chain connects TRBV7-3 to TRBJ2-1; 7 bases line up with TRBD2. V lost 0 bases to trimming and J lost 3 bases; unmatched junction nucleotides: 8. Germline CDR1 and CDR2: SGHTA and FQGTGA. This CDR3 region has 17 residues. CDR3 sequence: CASSLTGGGSSYNEQFF. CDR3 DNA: TGTGCCAGCAGCTTAACGGGAGGCGGGAGCAGCTACAATGAGCAGTTCTTC.

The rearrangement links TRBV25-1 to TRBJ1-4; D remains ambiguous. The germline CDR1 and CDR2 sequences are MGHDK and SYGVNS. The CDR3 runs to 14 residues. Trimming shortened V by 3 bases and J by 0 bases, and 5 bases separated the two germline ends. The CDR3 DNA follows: TGTGCCAGCAGTGACCCGGCAACTAATGAAAAACTGTTTTTT. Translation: CASSDPATNEKLFF.

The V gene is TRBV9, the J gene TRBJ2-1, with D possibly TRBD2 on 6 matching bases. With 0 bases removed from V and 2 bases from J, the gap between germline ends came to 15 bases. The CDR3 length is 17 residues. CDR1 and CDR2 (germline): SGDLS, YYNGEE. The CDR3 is CASSVAGGKGPYNEQFF. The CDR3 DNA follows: TGTGCCAGCAGCGTAGCCGGGGGAAAAGGGCCCTACAATGAGCAGTTCTTC.

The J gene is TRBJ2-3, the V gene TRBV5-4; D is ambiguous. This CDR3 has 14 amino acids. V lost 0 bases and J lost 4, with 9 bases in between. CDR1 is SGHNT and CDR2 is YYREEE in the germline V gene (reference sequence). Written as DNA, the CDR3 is TGTGCCAGCAGCTTGGAGCAGTTTTCAGATACGCAGTATTTT. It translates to CASSLEQFSDTQYF.

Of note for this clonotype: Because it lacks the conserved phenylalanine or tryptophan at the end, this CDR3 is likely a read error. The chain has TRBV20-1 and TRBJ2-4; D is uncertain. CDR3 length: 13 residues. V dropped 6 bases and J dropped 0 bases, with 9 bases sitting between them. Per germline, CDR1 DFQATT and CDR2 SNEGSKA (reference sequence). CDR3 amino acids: CSASILAKNIQYC. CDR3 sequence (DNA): TGCAGTGCGAGCATATTAGCCAAAAACATTCAGTACTGC.

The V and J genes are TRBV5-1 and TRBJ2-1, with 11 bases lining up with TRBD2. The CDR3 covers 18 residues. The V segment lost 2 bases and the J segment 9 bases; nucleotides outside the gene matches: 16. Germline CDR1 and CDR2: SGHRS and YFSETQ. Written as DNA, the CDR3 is TGCGCCAGCAGCTTAATCCTATTAGCGGGAGGGCCTGGTGGTGAGCAGTTCTTC. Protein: CASSLILLAGGPGGEQFF.

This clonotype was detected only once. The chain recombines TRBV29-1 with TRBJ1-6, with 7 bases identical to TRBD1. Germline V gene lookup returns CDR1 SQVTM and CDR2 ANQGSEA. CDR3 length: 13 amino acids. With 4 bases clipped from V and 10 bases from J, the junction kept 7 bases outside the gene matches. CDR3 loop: CSVGDRVNSPLHF. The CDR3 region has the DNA TGCAGCGTTGGTGACAGGGTAAACTCACCCCTCCACTTT.

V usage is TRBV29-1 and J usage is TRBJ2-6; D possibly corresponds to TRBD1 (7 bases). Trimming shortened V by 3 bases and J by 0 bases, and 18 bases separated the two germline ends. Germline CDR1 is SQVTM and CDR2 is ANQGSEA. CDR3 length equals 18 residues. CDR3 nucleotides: TGCAGCGTTGAGGGGGGACGACAGGGACACTCTGGGGCCAACGTCCTGACTTTC. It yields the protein CSVEGGRQGHSGANVLTF.

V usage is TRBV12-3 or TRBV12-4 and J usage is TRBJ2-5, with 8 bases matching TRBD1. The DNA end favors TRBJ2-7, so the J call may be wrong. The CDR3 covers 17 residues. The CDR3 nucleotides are TGTGCCAGCAGCCGAGGACAGGGTAGTTTCTTATTCTACGAGCAGTACTTC. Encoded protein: CASSRGQGSFLFYEQYF.

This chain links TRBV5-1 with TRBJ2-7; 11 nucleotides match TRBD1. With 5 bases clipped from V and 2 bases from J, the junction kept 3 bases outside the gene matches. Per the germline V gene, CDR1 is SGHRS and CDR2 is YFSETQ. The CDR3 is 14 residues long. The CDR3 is CASRRDRGAYEQYF. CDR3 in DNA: TGCGCCAGCAGAAGGGACAGGGGGGCCTACGAGCAGTACTTC.

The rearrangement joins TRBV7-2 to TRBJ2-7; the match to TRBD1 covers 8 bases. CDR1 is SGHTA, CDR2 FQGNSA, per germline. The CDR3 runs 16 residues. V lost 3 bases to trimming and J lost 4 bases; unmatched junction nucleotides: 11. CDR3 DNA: TGTGCCAGCAGCTTTGTTGGGACAGGCTCACATTACGAGCAGTACTTC. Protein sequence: CASSFVGTGSHYEQYF.

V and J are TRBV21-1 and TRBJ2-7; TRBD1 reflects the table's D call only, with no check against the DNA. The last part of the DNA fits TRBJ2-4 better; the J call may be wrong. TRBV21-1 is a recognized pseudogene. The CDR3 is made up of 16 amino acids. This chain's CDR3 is CASSKPRNRPLNIQYF. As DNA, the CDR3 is TGTGCCAGCAGCAAACCCAGGAATCGCCCCCTGAACATTCAGTACTTC.

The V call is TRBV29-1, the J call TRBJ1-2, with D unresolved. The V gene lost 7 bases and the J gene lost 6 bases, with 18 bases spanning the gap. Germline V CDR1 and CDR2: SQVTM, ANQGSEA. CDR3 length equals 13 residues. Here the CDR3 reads CSAGAVGRDGYTF. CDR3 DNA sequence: TGCAGCGCCGGTGCCGTCGGTCGCGATGGCTACACCTTC.

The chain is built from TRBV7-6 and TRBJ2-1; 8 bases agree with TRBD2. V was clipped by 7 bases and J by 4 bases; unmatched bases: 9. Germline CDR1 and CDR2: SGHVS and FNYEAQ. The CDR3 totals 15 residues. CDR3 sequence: CASTPEAGEYNEQFF. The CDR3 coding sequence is TGTGCCAGCACCCCCGAAGCGGGGGAGTACAATGAGCAGTTCTTC. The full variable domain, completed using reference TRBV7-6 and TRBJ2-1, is GAGVSQSPRYKVTKRGQDVALRCDPISGHVSLYWYRQALGQGPEFLTYFNYEAQQDKSGLPNDRFSAERPEGSISTLTIQRTEQRDSAMYRCASTPEAGEYNEQFFGPGTRLTVL.